This section outlines one T cell receptor (beta chain) sequence together with its context. This CDR3 has 15 residues. This record comes from a study of blood T cell repertoires in COVID-19. Overall study: Samples taken during acute and convalescent COVID-19 were collected in the United States, Italy and Spain. The analysed material was cDNA or gDNA that came from T cells, B-cell-depleted T cells, or PBMCs.

As originally analysed: Reference gene primer amplification in the assay estimated nucleated cell counts. Using immunoSEQ multiplex PCR, the repertoire was profiled, and TCRdb retains in-frame clones only, with some absent. The V and J calls and clone size are taken from that table; D and trimming were inferred from the DNA. The sample has about 59,000 clones, about 80% seen once; the top ten hold over 3%. The chain combines TRBV21-1 with TRBJ2-2; the D call of TRBD1 is as the table states it, not checked on the DNA. TRBV21-1 is flagged as a pseudogene. The specimen sequenced was peripheral blood. This clonotype was sampled from a man in his fifties or sixties with acute or convalescent COVID-19. Written as DNA, the CDR3 is TGTGCCAGCAGCCCACCCAGGGGCCCGGGCGGGGAGCTGTTTTTT. Translating gives CASSPPRGPGGELFF.